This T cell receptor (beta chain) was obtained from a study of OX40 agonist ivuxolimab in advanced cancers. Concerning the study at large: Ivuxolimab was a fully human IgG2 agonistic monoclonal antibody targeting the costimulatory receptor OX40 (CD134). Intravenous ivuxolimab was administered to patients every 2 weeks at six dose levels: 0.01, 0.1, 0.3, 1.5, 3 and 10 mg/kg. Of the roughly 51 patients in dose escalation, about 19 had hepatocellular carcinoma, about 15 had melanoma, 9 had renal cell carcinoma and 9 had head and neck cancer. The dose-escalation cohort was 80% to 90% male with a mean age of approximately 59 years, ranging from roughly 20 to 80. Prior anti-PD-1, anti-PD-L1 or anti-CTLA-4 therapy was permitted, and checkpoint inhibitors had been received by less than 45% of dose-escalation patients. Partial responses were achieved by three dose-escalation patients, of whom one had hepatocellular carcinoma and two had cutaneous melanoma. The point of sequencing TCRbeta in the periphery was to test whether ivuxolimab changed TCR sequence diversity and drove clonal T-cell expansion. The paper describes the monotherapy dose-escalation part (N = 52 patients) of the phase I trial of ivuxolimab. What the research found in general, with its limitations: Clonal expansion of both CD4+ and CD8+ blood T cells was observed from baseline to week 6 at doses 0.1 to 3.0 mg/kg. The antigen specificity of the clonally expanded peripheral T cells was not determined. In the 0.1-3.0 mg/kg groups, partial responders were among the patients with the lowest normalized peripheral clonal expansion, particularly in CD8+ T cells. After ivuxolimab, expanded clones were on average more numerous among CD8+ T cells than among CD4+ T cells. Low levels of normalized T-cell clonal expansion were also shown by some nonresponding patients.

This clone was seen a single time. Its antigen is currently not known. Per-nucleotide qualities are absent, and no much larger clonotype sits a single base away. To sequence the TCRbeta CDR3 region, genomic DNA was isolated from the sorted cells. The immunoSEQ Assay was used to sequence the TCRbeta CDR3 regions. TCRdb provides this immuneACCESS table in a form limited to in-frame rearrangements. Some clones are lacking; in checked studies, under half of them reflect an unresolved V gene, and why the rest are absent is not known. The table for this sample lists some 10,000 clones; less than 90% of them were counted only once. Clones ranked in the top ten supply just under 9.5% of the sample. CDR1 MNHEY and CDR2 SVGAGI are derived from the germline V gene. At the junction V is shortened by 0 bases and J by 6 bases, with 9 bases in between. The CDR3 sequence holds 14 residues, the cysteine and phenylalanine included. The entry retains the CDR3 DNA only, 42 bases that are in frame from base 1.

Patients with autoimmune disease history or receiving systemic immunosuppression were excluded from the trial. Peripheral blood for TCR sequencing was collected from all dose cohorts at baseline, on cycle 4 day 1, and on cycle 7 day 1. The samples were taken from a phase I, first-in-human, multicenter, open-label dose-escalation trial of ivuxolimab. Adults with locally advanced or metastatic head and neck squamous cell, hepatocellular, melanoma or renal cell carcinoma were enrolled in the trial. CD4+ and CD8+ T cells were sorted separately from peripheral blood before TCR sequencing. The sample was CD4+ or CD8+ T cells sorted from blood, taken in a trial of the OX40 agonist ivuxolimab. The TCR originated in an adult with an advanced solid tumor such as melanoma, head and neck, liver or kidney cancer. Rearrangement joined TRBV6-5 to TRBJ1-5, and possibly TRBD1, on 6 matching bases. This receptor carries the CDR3 CASSYSGGGQPQHF. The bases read TGTGCCAGCAGTTACTCAGGGGGTGGTCAGCCCCAGCATTTT.